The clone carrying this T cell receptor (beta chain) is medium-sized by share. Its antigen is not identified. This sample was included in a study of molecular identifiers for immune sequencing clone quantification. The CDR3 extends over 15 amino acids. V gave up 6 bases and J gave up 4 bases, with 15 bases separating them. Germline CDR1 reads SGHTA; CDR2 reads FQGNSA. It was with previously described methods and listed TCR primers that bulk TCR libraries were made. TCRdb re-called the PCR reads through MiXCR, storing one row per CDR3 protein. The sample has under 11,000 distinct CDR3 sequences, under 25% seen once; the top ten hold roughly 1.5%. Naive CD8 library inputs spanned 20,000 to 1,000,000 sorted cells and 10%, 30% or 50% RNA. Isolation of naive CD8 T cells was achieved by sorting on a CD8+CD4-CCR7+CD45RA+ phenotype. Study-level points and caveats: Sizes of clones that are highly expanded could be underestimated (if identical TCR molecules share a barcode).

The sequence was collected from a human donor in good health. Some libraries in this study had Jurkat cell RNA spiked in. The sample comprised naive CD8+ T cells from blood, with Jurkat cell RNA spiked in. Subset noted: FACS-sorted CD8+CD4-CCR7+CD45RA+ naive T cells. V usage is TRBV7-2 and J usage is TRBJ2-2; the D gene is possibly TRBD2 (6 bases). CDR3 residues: CASRPASAGTGELFF. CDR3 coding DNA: TGTGCCAGCAGGCCCGCTAGCGCCGGCACCGGGGAGCTGTTTTTT.